Here is one T cell receptor beta chain with its context. There is no known antigen for this receptor. Nothing much larger sits one base from this clone, and base qualities are not available. This specimen belongs to a study of technical replicates of blood from several donors (dated by TCRdb to the late 2010s). The CDR3 holds 15 amino acids from the cysteine to the phenylalanine. Only CDR3 DNA is held: 45 bases, read in frame from base 1. The germline V gene (reference sequence) yields LNHNV for CDR1 and YYDKDF for CDR2. Trimming accounts for 1 base at V and 9 bases at J, while the number of junction bases matched to no gene is 8. Libraries were constructed by the immunoSEQ multiplex PCR assay. TCRdb mirrors the immuneACCESS table, restricted to in-frame sequences. Some clones are absent from its copies; in checked studies, under half trace to an unresolved V gene, and the reason for the others is unknown. The sample table lists about 94,000 clones, approximately 95% of them with a count of one. Around 0.37% of the sample belongs to the ten largest clones.

The receptor chain draws on TRBV15 and TRBJ2-4, with 8 junctional bases fitting TRBD2. Sequenced input: T cells isolated from PBMCs. The TCR sequence derives from a human donor in good health. The CDR3 reads CATSRVEREIPIQYF. Here is the DNA: TGTGCCACCAGCAGAGTGGAGCGGGAGATTCCCATTCAGTACTTC.